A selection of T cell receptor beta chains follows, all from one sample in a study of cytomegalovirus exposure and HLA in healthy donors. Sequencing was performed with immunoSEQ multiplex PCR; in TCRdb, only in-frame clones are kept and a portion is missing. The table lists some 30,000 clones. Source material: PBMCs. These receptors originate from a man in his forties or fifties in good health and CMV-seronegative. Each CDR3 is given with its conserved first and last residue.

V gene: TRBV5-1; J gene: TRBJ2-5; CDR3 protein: CASSLYVVGEGLGETQYF
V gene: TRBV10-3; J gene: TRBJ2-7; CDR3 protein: CAISEPGQGTSYEQYF
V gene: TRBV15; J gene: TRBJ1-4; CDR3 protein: CATSNQTGNGYEKLFF
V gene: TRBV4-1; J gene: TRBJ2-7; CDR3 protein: CASRPHTGEQYF
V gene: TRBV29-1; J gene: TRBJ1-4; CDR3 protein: CSVEIRGEKLFF
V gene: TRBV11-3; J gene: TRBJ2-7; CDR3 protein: CASSLVHFYEQYF
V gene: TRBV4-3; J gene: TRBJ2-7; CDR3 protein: CASSQDPGQGADEQYF
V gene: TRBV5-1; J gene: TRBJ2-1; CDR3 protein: CASSLSGRAPYNEQFF
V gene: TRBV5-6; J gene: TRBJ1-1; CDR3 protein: CASSLAVTYTEAFF
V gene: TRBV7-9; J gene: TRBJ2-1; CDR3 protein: CAGGGQGDEQFF
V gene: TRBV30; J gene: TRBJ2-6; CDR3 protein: CAWSKYSSGANVLTF
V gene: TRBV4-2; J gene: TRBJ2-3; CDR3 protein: CASSQEERTSTDTQYF
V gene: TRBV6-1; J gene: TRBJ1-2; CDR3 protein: CASTYTGDYGYTF
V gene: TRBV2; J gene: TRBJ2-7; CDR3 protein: CASSDAETSSYEQYF
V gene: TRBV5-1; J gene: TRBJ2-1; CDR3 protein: CASSQGDIDNEQFF
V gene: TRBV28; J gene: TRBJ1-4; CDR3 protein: CASSPAIATNEKLFF
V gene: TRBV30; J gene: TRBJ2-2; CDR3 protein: CACPGTGNTGELFF
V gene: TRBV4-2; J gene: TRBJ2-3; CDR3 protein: CASSPVPGTGDMNTQYF
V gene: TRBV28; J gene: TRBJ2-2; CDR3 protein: CAHSHWGHRGGSGELFF
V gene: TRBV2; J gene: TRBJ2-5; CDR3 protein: CASSESAASGQETQYF
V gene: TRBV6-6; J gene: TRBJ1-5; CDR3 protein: CASSYSGGFNQPQHF
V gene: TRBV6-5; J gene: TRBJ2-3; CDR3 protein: CASSSLASGSGDTQYF
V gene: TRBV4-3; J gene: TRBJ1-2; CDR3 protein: CASSPTGQTPYGYTF
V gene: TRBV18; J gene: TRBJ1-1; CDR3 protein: CASSPGRDNEAFF
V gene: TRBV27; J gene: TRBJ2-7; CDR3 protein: CASSSGTSVYEQYF
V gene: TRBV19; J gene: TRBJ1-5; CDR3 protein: CASSIDTTGLQHF
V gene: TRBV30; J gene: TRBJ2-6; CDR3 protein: CAWSGRLGQRSGANVLTF
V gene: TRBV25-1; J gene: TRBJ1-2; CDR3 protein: CASSEPQGARGYTF
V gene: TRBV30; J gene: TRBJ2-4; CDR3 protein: CAWGQENIQYF
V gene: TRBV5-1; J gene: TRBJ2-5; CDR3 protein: CASSPGQRGETQYF
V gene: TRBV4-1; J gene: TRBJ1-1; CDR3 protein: CASSQAARGNTEAFF